Listed below are T cell receptor beta chains from one sample, sequenced in a study of shared clonotypes between healthy human individuals. TCRdb's table, derived via immunoSEQ multiplex PCR, lists solely in-frame clones and lacks some. The sample has around 1.9 million clones, around 95% seen once. The specimen sequenced was naive CD8+ T cells from PBMCs. These receptors were obtained from a man aged 18-30 years in good health. Some clones in this sample may be carry-over from other donors' samples. Each CDR3 is given with its conserved first and last residue. A D gene is named only where the DNA matches it firmly. Size is omitted from some rows. Given values are once, few, many or a class for expanded clones.

>TRBD1|.|TRBJ2-7|TRBV7-9
TGTGCCAGCAGCCCGCCGGGACAGATCTACGAGCAGTACTTC
CASSPPGQIYEQYF
>TRBD1|.|TRBJ2-5|TRBV25-1
TGTGCCAGCAGTGACCCCGGGACAGGGGAGTGGTACTTC
CASSDPGTGEWYF
>.|few|TRBJ2-7|TRBV9
TGTGCCAGCAGCGTAGGGGACACCTCCTACGAGCAGTACTTC
CASSVGDTSYEQYF
>.|.|TRBJ2-7|TRBV6-6
TGTGCCAGCGGCCTGGGAGACTACGAGCAGTACTTC
CASGLGDYEQYF
>.|.|TRBJ1-6|TRBV7-9
TGTGCCAGCAGCCGACAGGCGATTAATTCACCCCTCCACTTT
CASSRQAINSPLHF
>.|.|TRBJ1-5|TRBV11-1
TGTGCCAGCGGTGTTACAGGAGAAGGCGGCCTAAATCAGCCCCAGCATTTT
CASGVTGEGGLNQPQHF
>.|few|TRBJ1-5|TRBV19
TGTGCCAGTAGTCCCCCGAGCGGGTGGAGCAATCAGCCCCAGCATTTT
CASSPPSGWSNQPQHF
>TRBD2|.|TRBJ2-7|TRBV7-9
TGTGCCAGCAGCTTAGCGCGGGGGGACCCCTACGAGCAGTACTTC
CASSLARGDPYEQYF
>TRBD1|.|TRBJ1-2|TRBV7-9
TGTGCCAGCAGGCCGGGACAGGGAGGGAGAGGCTACACCTTC
CASRPGQGGRGYTF
>.|.|TRBJ2-1|TRBV12-5
TGTGCTAGTGGCCAAGCCGGGACCTACAATGAGCAGTTCTTC
CASGQAGTYNEQFF
>.|once|TRBJ2-1|TRBV7-9
TGTGCCAGCAGCTACCGGGTCCTCAATGAGCAGTTCTTC
CASSYRVLNEQFF
>.|.|TRBJ2-1|TRBV10-1
TGCGCCAGCAGTGGTTGGGGGAATGAGCAGTTCTTC
CASSGWGNEQFF
>.|.|TRBJ2-7|TRBV6-1
TGTGCCAGCATCGACTTGAGGGCCTACGAGCAGTACTTC
CASIDLRAYEQYF
>.|.|TRBJ2-2|TRBV19
TGTGCCACCACTGCGAACACCGGGGAGCTGTTTTTT
CATTANTGELFF
>TRBD1|few|TRBJ1-1|TRBV27
TGTGCCAGCAGTTCCGGACAGGGTTGGAACACTGAAGCTTTCTTT
CASSSGQGWNTEAFF
>.|few|TRBJ1-1|TRBV2
TGTGCCAGCAGTCCATTGGTGACGAACACTGAAGCTTTCTTT
CASSPLVTNTEAFF
>.|.|TRBJ2-7|TRBV28
TGTGCCAGCAGTTTAGGGCTTCGGCACGAGCAGTACTTC
CASSLGLRHEQYF
>.|.|TRBJ2-1|TRBV4-3
TGCGCCAGCAGCCCCCGGTCGTCCTCCTACAATGAGCAGTTCTTC
CASSPRSSSYNEQFF
>.|.|TRBJ1-3|TRBV7-8
TGTGCCAGCAGCTTAACGGCGGTCTCTGGAAACACCATATATTTT
CASSLTAVSGNTIYF
>TRBD2|.|TRBJ2-7|TRBV11-2
TGTGCCAGCAGCCCCACGACTAGCGGGGTCTACGAGCAGTACTTC
CASSPTTSGVYEQYF
>.|.|TRBJ1-2|TRBV27
TGTGCCAGCAGTTTATCGTTTGGGGGCCTATATGGCTACACCTTC
CASSLSFGGLYGYTF
>TRBD2|.|TRBJ2-1|TRBV18
TGTGCCAGCTCACGAGGGGAGGGGTACAATGAGCAGTTCTTC
CASSRGEGYNEQFF
>.|.|TRBJ2-7|TRBV4-3
TGCGCCAGCAGCCAAGAATGGGGCAGGGACGGGGCCTACGAGCAGTACTTC
CASSQEWGRDGAYEQYF
>TRBD2|.|TRBJ2-1|TRBV6-1
TGTGCCAGCAGTGAAGAGGCTAGCGGAATCTACAATGAGCAGTTCTTC
CASSEEASGIYNEQFF
>TRBD2|.|TRBJ2-7|TRBV5-8
TGTGCCAGCAGCTTACCACTAGCGGGCCGCCCGTGGCAGTACTTC
CASSLPLAGRPWQYF
>.|.|TRBJ1-5|TRBV28
TGTGCCAGCAGCCTCTCGGGGGGGAATCAGCCCCAGCATTTT
CASSLSGGNQPQHF
>.|few|TRBJ1-1|TRBV9
TGTGCCAGCAGCGCGACACCGAACACTGAAGCTTTCTTT
CASSATPNTEAFF
>.|few|TRBJ1-1|TRBV30
TGTGCCTGGAGTGAATACAACACTGAAGCTTTCTTT
CAWSEYNTEAFF
>TRBD2|.|TRBJ2-5|TRBV9
TGTGCCAGCAGCGCGCGGGGGTACACCCAAGAGACCCAGTACTTC
CASSARGYTQETQYF
>.|.|TRBJ2-7|TRBV28
TGTGCCAGCAGTTTACAGGACAGATCCTACGAGCAGTACTTC
CASSLQDRSYEQYF
>.|.|TRBJ2-2|TRBV11-2
TGTGCCAGCAGCACGCGGGACAGCCCGAACACCGGGGAGCTGTTTTTT
CASSTRDSPNTGELFF
>TRBD1|.|TRBJ2-7|TRBV7-8
TGTGCCAGTCTCGAACCCAAGACCGGGACAGTACACGACTACGAGCAGTACTTC
CASLEPKTGTVHDYEQYF
>.|once|TRBJ1-1|TRBV5-4
TGTGCCAGCAGCCCGGGGGGCACTGAAGCTTTCTTT
CASSPGGTEAFF
>.|.|TRBJ2-7|TRBV27
TGTGCCAGCAGCCAATCCAGGAACCCTTCTCTGTCAGAGCAGTACTTC
CASSQSRNPSLSEQYF
>TRBD1|.|TRBJ1-1|TRBV5-1
TGCGCCAGCAGCCCTCCGGGACAGCAAATGATGAACACTGAAGCTTTCTTT
CASSPPGQQMMNTEAFF
>TRBD1|.|TRBJ2-1|TRBV27
TGTGCCAGCAGTCCCCTACAGGGGGCGGCCTCGGGGGAGCAGTTCTTC
CASSPLQGAASGEQFF
>.|.|TRBJ2-2|TRBV6-1
TGTGCCACCTTTCTCCGGCCTCTGGGCACCGGGGAGCTGTTTTTT
CATFLRPLGTGELFF
>TRBD2|.|TRBJ2-7|TRBV27
TGTGCCAGCAGTTGGGGCGGGAGCCGGAACGAGCAGTACTTC
CASSWGGSRNEQYF
>.|.|TRBJ1-1|TRBV6-5
TGTGCCAGCAGTTACGCCGGGGCCCGTGAAGCTTTCTTT
CASSYAGAREAFF
>TRBD1|.|TRBJ2-2|TRBV15
TGTGCCACCAGCAGAGATCTGGGACAGGGGTTGGGCGGGGAGCTGTTTTTT
CATSRDLGQGLGGELFF
>.|.|TRBJ2-7|TRBV29-1
TGCAGCGTACTAGCTTCCTACGAGCAGTACTTC
CSVLASYEQYF
>TRBD1|.|TRBJ1-1|TRBV2
TGTGCCAGCAGAATTACGGGCCAGGGGGCGCCCACTGAAGCTTTCTTT
CASRITGQGAPTEAFF